Following are 7 T cell receptor beta chains from one sample sequenced in a study of cytomegalovirus exposure and HLA in healthy donors. The PCR employed 60 Vbeta primers together with 13 Jbeta primers. Using immunoSEQ multiplex PCR, the repertoire was profiled, and TCRdb retains in-frame clones only, with some absent. Of 150,000 to 200,000 clones listed, approximately 70% are singletons. Input material: PBMCs. Every receptor here comes from a man in his forties in good health and CMV-seropositive.

The chain joins TRBV4-3 to TRBJ1-5; TRBD1 might be the D (5 bases). Trimming removed 0 bases from V and 4 bases from J, with 13 bases in between. CDR1 is LGHNA and CDR2 is YSLEER in the germline V gene. The CDR3 has 16 residues. The CDR3 DNA reads as TGCGCCAGCAGCCAAGATCGGGTGGGGGGTAATCAGCCCCAGCATTTT. Its protein product is CASSQDRVGGNQPQHF.

This clone occurred a few times. The chain links TRBV5-1 to TRBJ2-7, with D unresolved. Between the trimmed V and J ends, which lost 3 bases and 2 bases, there was a span of 3 bases. Germline lookup yields CDR1 SGHRS and CDR2 YFSETQ. The CDR3 runs 11 residues. The CDR3 spells CASSSAYEQYF. The CDR3 bases are TGCGCCAGCAGCTCCGCCTACGAGCAGTACTTC.

The rearrangement uses TRBV29-1 and TRBJ1-3, with 9 bases identical to TRBD1. With 3 bases clipped from V and 4 bases from J, the junction kept 7 bases outside the gene matches. The CDR3 is 15 residues long. CDR1 and CDR2 from the germline V gene are SQVTM and ANQGSEA. CDR3 amino acids: CSVDTGTGSGNTIYF. CDR3 bases: TGCAGCGTTGATACAGGGACAGGGTCCGGAAACACCATATATTTT.

This chain connects TRBV9 to TRBJ1-1; D gene uncertain. V was clipped by 4 bases and J by 1 base, with 11 bases between them. The germline CDR1 and CDR2 sequences are SGDLS and YYNGEE. This CDR3 comprises 14 residues. The CDR3, as DNA: TGTGCCAGCAGCATCAGTCCAGAGAACACTGAAGCTTTCTTT. It is translated as CASSISPENTEAFF.

This chain joins TRBV30 and TRBJ1-1; TRBD1 is a possible D gene (5 bases). Germline V CDR1 and CDR2: GTSNPN, SVGIG (reference sequence). CDR3 size: 11 residues. Between the trimmed V and J ends, which lost 0 bases and 7 bases, there was a span of 6 bases. Here the CDR3 reads CAWSVGHEAFF. CDR3 sequence (DNA): TGTGCCTGGAGTGTAGGACATGAAGCTTTCTTT.

The genes are TRBV5-6 and TRBJ1-4; D is possibly TRBD1 (5 bases). This CDR3 is built from 15 residues. Per the germline V gene, CDR1 is SGHDT and CDR2 is YYEEEE. V lost 4 bases and J lost 0, with 10 bases in between. Here the CDR3 DNA reads TGTGCCAGCAGCCCCGGGACTACAACTAATGAAAAACTGTTTTTT. Its protein is CASSPGTTTNEKLFF.

The gene calls are TRBV19 and TRBJ1-5, with D maybe TRBD1 (5 bases). The ends were cut back, 10 bases at V and 0 bases at J, with 16 bases in the middle. The germline V gene has CDR1 LNHDA and CDR2 SQIVND (reference sequence). The CDR3 is 15 amino acids. The CDR3 loop reads CATRRDHHSNQPQHF. The CDR3 DNA follows: TGTGCCACCCGGAGGGACCATCATAGCAATCAGCCCCAGCATTTT.